Sequencing of this T cell receptor (beta chain) was carried out in a study of vaccination effects on CD4 cells after COVID-19. General study points: Convalescent patients were few in the study, and early post-infection timepoints were absent. In vaccinees who were healthy, merely 1 out of 255 vaccine-induced clones cross-reacted with common cold coronaviruses.

Only a few counts were recorded for this clone. Antigen specificity is unknown. Sequencing was performed with immunoSEQ multiplex PCR; in TCRdb, only in-frame clones are kept and a portion is missing. The table has 20,000 to 25,000 clones, about two thirds seen once; the top ten hold approximately 10%. Before sequencing, viral peptide pools were used by the ViraFEST assay to expand antigen-specific CD4+ T cells. With 10 days of culture completed, CD4+ T cells were isolated. None of the vaccinated had previously contracted SARS-CoV-2, and their nucleocapsid antibodies tested negative. Half of the medium was exchanged for IL-2 medium on both days 3 and 7. V trimming: 2 bases; J trimming: 2 bases; junction bases outside the gene matches: 13. This CDR3 is 18 amino acids long. The germline V gene encodes CDR1 MNHNS and CDR2 SASEGT.

The chain carries TRBV6-1 and TRBJ2-3; 7 nucleotides line up with TRBD2. The source of this sequence is a human donor who received a COVID-19 vaccine. This specimen was CD4+ T cells from PBMCs cultured with HCoV-NL63 spike peptides, taken before COVID-19 vaccination. CDR3 in DNA: TGTGCCAGCAGTGAAAGGTTCGGAACTAGCGCATTCACAGATACGCAGTATTTT. Protein product: CASSERFGTSAFTDTQYF.